These 10 T cell receptor beta chains were all obtained from the same sample, sequenced in a study of blood T cell repertoires in COVID-19. Sequenced by immunoSEQ multiplex PCR; TCRdb stores in-frame clones only, minus some. The profile covers some 82,000 clones, with 90% to 95% appearing a single time and 1.5% to 2% taken by the ten largest. Sequenced input: peripheral blood. The receptors stem from a woman aged 45-59 years in a cohort sampled during active COVID-19.

The chain carries TRBV4-1 and TRBJ2-1; the D gene is possibly TRBD1 (6 bases). Trimming left V 1 base short and J 8 bases short, with 12 bases between. This CDR3 contains 14 residues. Germline V gene sequence: CDR1 MGHRA, CDR2 YSYEKL. In DNA, the CDR3 is TGCGCCAGCAGCCAAGGTGACAGGATGGATGAGCAGTTCTTC. Its protein product is CASSQGDRMDEQFF.

The chain combines TRBV6-2 or TRBV6-3 with TRBJ2-6, with D maybe TRBD1 (5 bases). With 4 bases removed from V and 7 bases from J, the gap between germline ends came to 14 bases. Germline V gene lookup returns CDR1 MNHEY and CDR2 SVGEGT. CDR3 length: 15 residues. The CDR3 DNA reads as TGTGCCAGCAGTTCCACCGACAGCCCCGCCAACGTCCTGACTTTC. Protein product: CASSSTDSPANVLTF.

This clone was seen just once. The chain couples TRBV11-2 to TRBJ1-1; a weak D match, TRBD1 (6 bases). The CDR3 runs to 13 residues. V was shortened by 5 bases and J by 1 base, with 8 bases between the two germline ends. Looked up from germline, CDR1 is SGHAT and CDR2 is FQNNGV. CDR3 bases: TGTGCCAGCAGCCAACAGGGGAACACTGAAGCTTTCTTT. It yields the protein CASSQQGNTEAFF.

CDR3 DNA sequence: TGTGCCAGTAGTTTCCGACAGGGCGTGAGTGAAAAACTGTTTTTT. Translated, it gives CASSFRQGVSEKLFF. V usage is TRBV19 and J usage is TRBJ1-4; 7 bases agree with TRBD1. The trim removed 5 bases at V and 7 bases at J, leaving 10 bases unmatched. The CDR3 spans 15 residues. CDR1 is LNHDA, CDR2 SQIVND, per germline (reference sequence).

The chain joins TRBV5-5 to TRBJ1-2; D is uncertain. CDR1 and CDR2 from the germline V gene are SGHKS and YYEKEE (reference sequence). CDR3 length equals 15 residues. The V and J ends lost 0 bases and 6 bases respectively, with 15 bases between them. DNA of the CDR3: TGTGCCAGCAGCTTGGGGCCCTTGATGGGCAATGGCTACACCTTC. It codes for CASSLGPLMGNGYTF. The complete variable domain, with remaining parts taken from reference TRBV5-5 and TRBJ1-2, reads DAGVTQSPTHLIKTRGQQVTLRCSPISGHKSVSWYQQVLGQGPQFIFQYYEKEERGRGNFPDRFSARQFPNYSSELNVNALLLGDSALYLCASSLGPLMGNGYTFGSGTRLTVV.

V is TRBV5-1 and J is TRBJ2-5; 9 bases fit TRBD2. From germline, CDR1 is SGHRS and CDR2 YFSETQ. This CDR3 is built from 14 residues. J gave up 10 bases and V 5 bases, and 12 bases lay outside the gene matches. The DNA of the CDR3 is TGCGCCAGCAGTCCCGGGACTAGCTCCCCCCGCCAGTACTTC. Translated: CASSPGTSSPRQYF.

The CDR3: CASSRLAGILYNEQFF. The CDR3 DNA reads TGTGCCAGTAGTAGACTAGCGGGAATTCTTTACAATGAGCAGTTCTTC. This chain connects TRBV19 to TRBJ2-1, with TRBD2 identical over 11 bases. In germline, CDR1 is LNHDA, CDR2 SQIVND (reference sequence). Losses at the gene ends were 4 bases for V and 4 bases for J; bases not matched to a gene: 6. This CDR3 is built from 16 residues. The full variable domain, with the rest looked up from reference TRBV19 and TRBJ2-1, is DGGITQSPKYLFRKEGQNVTLSCEQNLNHDAMYWYRQDPGQGLRLIYYSQIVNDFQKGDIAEGYSVSREKKESFPLTVTSAQKNPTAFYLCASSRLAGILYNEQFFGPGTRLTVL.

The chain uses TRBV7-9 and TRBJ1-2, with D perhaps TRBD1 (6 bases). The CDR3 contains 13 residues. V was trimmed by 2 bases and J by 8 bases, leaving 12 bases between them. Germline assignment: CDR1 SEHNR and CDR2 FQNEAQ (reference sequence). DNA of the CDR3: TGTGCCAGCAGCTTAATGTCAGGGGAAGGCTACACCTTC. This sequence encodes CASSLMSGEGYTF. The whole variable domain, filled in from reference TRBV7-9 and TRBJ1-2, reads DTGVSQNPRHKITKRGQNVTFRCDPISEHNRLYWYRQTLGQGPEFLTYFQNEAQLEKSRLLSDRFSAERPKGSFSTLEIQRTEQGDSAMYLCASSLMSGEGYTFGSGTRLTVV.

This clone came up once. V gene TRBV7-9 combines with J gene TRBJ2-5; D possibly corresponds to TRBD2 (6 bases). This CDR3 spans 13 amino acids. Trimming took off 6 bases at V and 3 bases at J, with 11 bases between the two ends. The germline gives CDR1 SEHNR, CDR2 FQNEAQ (reference sequence). This CDR3 is CASRPGEEETQYF. CDR3 coding DNA: TGTGCCAGCAGACCTGGGGAGGAAGAGACCCAGTACTTC. Complete variable domain (other parts from reference TRBV7-9 and TRBJ2-5): DTGVSQNPRHKITKRGQNVTFRCDPISEHNRLYWYRQTLGQGPEFLTYFQNEAQLEKSRLLSDRFSAERPKGSFSTLEIQRTEQGDSAMYLCASRPGEEETQYFGPGTRLLVL.

The DNA for the CDR3 is TGTGCCAGCAGTTACTCGACAGGAGACTATGGCTACACCTTC. Its protein is CASSYSTGDYGYTF. V usage is TRBV6-5 and J usage is TRBJ1-2; tentative D call: TRBD1 (6 bases). CDR1 MNHEY and CDR2 SVGAGI come from the germline V gene. Trimming took 0 bases from V and 3 from J, leaving 8 bases between them. There are 14 residues in the CDR3.